This T cell receptor (beta chain) originates from a study of blood T cell repertoires in COVID-19. Overall study: The United States, Italy and Spain supplied acute and convalescent COVID-19 samples. The cDNA or gDNA used as material had been derived from T cells, B-cell-depleted T cells, or PBMCs.

V lost 5 bases and J 0 bases, leaving 16 bases between the germline ends. Germline values: CDR1 SGHTA, CDR2 FQGNSA. CDR3 length: 17 residues. Original processing notes: Reference gene primer amplification yielded estimated nucleated cell counts. Sequencing was performed with immunoSEQ multiplex PCR; in TCRdb, only in-frame clones are kept and a portion is missing. V, J and clone size reflect that table, while D and trimming were determined from the DNA. The table has some 400,000 clones, around 86% seen once; the top ten hold around 3%. The sequenced sample was peripheral blood. The origin of this receptor is a human donor in a cohort sampled during active COVID-19. V gene TRBV7-2 combines with J gene TRBJ1-4, with a possible D match to TRBD1 (5 bases). In nucleotides, the CDR3 is TGTGCCAGCAGCCTACGGTCGGGGGTTGCAACTAATGAAAAACTGTTTTTT. Translated, it gives CASSLRSGVATNEKLFF.